This T cell receptor beta chain was recorded in a study of Ad26.COV2.S vaccination and SARS-CoV-2 variants. The V segment lost 5 bases and the J segment 3 bases; nucleotides outside the gene matches: 4. Germline CDR1 MNHEY, CDR2 SVGEGT. This CDR3 is built from 13 residues. As to treatment: around 19 received Ad26.COV2.S at low or high dose, single or two shots; roughly 5 received placebo; per-sample allocation not given. It was on day 63 after the first vaccine or placebo injection that samples were taken. Some clones are missing from TCRdb's copy, which holds only in-frame ones; the method was immunoSEQ multiplex PCR. The sample holds 400,000 to 500,000 clones, roughly 90% seen once.

Sequences were derived from peripheral blood, sampled in a trial of Ad26.COV2.S vaccine versus placebo. This TCR was recovered from a person aged 18-60 years who received the Ad26.COV2.S COVID-19 vaccine or a placebo. The V and J genes are TRBV6-2 or TRBV6-3 and TRBJ2-7; TRBD1 aligns across 7 bases. For the CDR3, the DNA is TGTGCCAGCAGTCCGACAGGGAGCTACGAGCAGTACTTC. It is translated as CASSPTGSYEQYF.